This entry is about one T cell receptor beta chain. V gave up 5 bases and J gave up 7 bases; unmatched junction bases: 5. The CDR3 has 14 residues. CDR1 and CDR2 (germline): LNHDA, SQIVND (reference sequence). TCRdb's copy holds only in-frame clones and misses some; the assay was immunoSEQ multiplex PCR. Seen here are a few hundred thousand clones, 80% to 85% observed once, and the top ten hold roughly 5.1%. This sample is part of a study of blood T cell repertoires in COVID-19. Study overall: PBMCs, B-cell-depleted T cells, or T cells provided the cDNA or gDNA that made up the material.

The clonotype originates from a woman aged 45 to 65 who had recovered from COVID-19. The sample taken for sequencing was PBMCs or T cells enriched from blood (not recorded which). This chain joins TRBV19 and TRBJ2-4, with 10 bases fitting TRBD2. The DNA for the CDR3 is TGTGCCAGTAGTCGGACTAGCGGAAACAACATTCAGTACTTC. As protein: CASSRTSGNNIQYF.